The clone carrying this TCR beta chain appeared a few times. Its antigen is undetermined. The CDR3 spans 14 residues. V was clipped by 2 bases and J by 4 bases, with 12 bases between them. Germline V lookup: CDR1 SEHNR, CDR2 FQNEAQ (reference sequence). These data are taken from a study of identical twins. Study-level findings and limits: The study found excess low generation probability among twin-shared out-of-frame alpha sequences. Reduced insertions were recorded for abundant cord blood beta clonotypes, with no such pattern in memory repertoires.

In TCRdb, the 5' RACE reads were re-called with MiXCR into one record per CDR3 protein. The repertoire holds a few hundred thousand distinct CDR3 sequences, around 9.6% seen once, with around 3% in the top ten. The same data also went into a second study, on yellow fever vaccine responses in identical twins.

Sequencing was done on a sample of PBMCs. The receptor's source is a woman aged 18-35 years in good health. The chain has TRBV7-9 and TRBJ2-7; no clear D gene. CDR3 in DNA: TGTGCCAGCAGCTTAACTGGACGGATGTACGAGCAGTACTTC. It specifies CASSLTGRMYEQYF.